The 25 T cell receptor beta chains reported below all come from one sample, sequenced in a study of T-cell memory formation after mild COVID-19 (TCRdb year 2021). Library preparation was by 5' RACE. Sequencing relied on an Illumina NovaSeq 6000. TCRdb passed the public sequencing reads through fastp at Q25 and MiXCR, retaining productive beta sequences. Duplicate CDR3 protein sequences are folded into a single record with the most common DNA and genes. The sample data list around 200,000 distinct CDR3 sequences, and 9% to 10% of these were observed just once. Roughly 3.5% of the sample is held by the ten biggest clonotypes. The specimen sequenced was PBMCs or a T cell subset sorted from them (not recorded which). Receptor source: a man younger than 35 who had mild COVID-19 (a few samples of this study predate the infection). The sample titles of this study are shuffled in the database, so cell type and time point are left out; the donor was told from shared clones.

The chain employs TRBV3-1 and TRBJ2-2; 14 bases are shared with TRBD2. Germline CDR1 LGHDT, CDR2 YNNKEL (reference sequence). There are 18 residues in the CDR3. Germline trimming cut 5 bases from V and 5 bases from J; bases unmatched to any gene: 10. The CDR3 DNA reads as TGTGCCAGCAGCTCGGGACTAGCGGGGGCCGCGGGGACCGGGGAGCTGTTTTTT. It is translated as CASSSGLAGAAGTGELFF.

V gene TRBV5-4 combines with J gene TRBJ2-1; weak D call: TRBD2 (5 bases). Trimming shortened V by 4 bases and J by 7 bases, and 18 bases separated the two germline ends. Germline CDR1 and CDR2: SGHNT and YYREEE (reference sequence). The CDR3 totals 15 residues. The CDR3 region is CASSPLTPEGNEQFF. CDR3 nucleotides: TGTGCCAGCAGCCCGCTCACACCAGAGGGAAATGAGCAGTTCTTC.

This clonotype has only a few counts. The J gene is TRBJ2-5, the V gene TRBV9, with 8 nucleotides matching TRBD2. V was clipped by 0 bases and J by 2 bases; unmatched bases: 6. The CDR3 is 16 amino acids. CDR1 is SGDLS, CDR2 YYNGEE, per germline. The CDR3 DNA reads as TGTGCCAGCAGCGTAGCCGCGGGGGGCTCTCAAGAGACCCAGTACTTC. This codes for CASSVAAGGSQETQYF.

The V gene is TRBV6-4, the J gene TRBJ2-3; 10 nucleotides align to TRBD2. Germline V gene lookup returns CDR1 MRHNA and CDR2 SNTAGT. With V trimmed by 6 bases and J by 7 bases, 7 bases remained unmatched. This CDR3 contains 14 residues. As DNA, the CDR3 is TGTGCCAGCAGCAGCGGGGGGGCCGGGAATACGCAGTATTTT. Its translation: CASSSGGAGNTQYF.

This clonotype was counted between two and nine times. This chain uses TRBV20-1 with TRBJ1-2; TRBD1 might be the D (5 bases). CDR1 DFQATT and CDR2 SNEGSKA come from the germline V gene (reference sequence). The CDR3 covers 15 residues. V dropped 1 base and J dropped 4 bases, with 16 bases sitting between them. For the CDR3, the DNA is TGCAGTGCTAGAGCCCGTATCGGGACTCCCTATGGCTACACCTTC. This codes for CSARARIGTPYGYTF.

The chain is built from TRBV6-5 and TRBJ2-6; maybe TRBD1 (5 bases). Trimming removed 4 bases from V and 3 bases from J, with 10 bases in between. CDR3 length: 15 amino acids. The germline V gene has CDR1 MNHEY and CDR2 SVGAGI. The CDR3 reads CASSSQVLGANVLTF. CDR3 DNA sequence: TGTGCCAGCAGTTCACAGGTCCTTGGGGCCAACGTCCTGACTTTC.

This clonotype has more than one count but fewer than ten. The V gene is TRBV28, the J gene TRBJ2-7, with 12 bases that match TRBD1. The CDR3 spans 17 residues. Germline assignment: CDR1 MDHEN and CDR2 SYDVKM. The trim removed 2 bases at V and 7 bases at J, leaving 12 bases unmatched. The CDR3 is CASSLNREGQGAGEQYV. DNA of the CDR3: TGTGCCAGCAGTTTAAATCGGGAGGGACAGGGGGCTGGAGAGCAGTACGTC.

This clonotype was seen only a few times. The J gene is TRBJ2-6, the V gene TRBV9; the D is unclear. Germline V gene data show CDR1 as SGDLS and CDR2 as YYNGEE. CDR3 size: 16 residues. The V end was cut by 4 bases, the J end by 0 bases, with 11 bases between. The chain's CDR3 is CASSLTPSSGANVLTF. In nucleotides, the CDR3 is TGTGCCAGCAGCCTAACACCGTCCTCTGGGGCCAACGTCCTGACTTTC.

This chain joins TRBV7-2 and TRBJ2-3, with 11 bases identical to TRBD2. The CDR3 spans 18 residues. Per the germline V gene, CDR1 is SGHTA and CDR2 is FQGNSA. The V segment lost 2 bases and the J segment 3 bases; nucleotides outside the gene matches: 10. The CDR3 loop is CASSLLVVAGGVTDTQYF. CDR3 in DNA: TGTGCCAGCAGCTTACTTGTAGTAGCGGGGGGGGTAACAGATACGCAGTATTTT.

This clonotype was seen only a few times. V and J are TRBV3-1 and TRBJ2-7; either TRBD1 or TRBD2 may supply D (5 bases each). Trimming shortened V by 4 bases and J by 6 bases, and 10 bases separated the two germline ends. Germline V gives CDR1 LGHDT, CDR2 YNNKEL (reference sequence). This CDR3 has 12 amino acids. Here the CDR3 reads CASSRGGGEQYF. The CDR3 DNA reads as TGTGCCAGCAGCCGTGGTGGGGGCGAGCAGTACTTC.

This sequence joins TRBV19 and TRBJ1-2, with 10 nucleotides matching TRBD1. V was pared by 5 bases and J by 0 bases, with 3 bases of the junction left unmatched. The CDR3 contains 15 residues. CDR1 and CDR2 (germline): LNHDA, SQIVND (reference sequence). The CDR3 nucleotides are TGTGCCAGTAGTGGGGACAGGGGTTCTAACTATGGCTACACCTTC. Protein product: CASSGDRGSNYGYTF.

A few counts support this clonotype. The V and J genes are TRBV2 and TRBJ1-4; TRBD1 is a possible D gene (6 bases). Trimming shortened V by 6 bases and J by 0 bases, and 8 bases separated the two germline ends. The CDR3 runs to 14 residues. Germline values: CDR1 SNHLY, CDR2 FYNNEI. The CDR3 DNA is TGTGCCAGCAGCGGGACAACAACTAATGAAAAACTGTTTTTT. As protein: CASSGTTTNEKLFF.

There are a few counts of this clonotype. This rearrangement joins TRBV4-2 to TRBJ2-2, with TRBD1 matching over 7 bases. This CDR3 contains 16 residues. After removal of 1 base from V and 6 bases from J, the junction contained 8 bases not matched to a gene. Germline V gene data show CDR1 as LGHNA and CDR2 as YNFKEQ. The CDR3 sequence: CASSQAYRQGSGELFF. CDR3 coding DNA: TGTGCCAGCAGCCAAGCCTATAGACAGGGTTCCGGGGAGCTGTTTTTT.

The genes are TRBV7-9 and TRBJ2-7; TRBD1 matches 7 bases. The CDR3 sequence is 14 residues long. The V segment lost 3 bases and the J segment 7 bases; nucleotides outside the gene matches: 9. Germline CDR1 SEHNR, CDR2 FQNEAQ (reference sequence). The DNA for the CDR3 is TGTGCCAGCAGCTTCAGGGGGATGGTGGAGGAGCAGTACTTC. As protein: CASSFRGMVEEQYF.

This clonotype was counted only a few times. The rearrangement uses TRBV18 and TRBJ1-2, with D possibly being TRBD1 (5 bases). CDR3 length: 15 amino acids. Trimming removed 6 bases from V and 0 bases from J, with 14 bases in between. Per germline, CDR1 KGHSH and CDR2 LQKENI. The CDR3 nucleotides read TGTGCCAGCTCCCCTCCGGGGACCACTAACTATGGCTACACCTTC. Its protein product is CASSPPGTTNYGYTF. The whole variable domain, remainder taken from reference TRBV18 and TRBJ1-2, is NAGVMQNPRHLVRRRGQEARLRCSPMKGHSHVYWYRQLPEEGLKFMVYLQKENIIDESGMPKERFSAEFPKEGPSILRIQQVVRGDSAAYFCASSPPGTTNYGYTFGSGTRLTVV.

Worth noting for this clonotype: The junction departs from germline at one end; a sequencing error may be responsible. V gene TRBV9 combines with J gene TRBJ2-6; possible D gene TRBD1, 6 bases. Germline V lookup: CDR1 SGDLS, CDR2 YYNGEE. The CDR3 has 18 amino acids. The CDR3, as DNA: TGTGCCAGCAGCGGTACAGGGACCAACCGACTCGGGGCCAGCGTCCTGACTTTC. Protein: CASSGTGTNRLGASVLTF.

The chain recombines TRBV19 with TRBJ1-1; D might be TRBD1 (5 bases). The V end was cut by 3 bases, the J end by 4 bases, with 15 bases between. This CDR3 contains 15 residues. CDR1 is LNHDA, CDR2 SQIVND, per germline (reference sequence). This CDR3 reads CASSISVRDGTEAFF. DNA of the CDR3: TGTGCCAGTAGTATTTCAGTCAGGGACGGCACTGAAGCTTTCTTT.

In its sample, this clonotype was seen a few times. The CDR3 sequence is CAISQGASGNTIYF. The DNA of the CDR3 is TGTGCCATCAGTCAGGGGGCTTCAGGAAACACCATATATTTT. The rearrangement uses TRBV10-3 and TRBJ1-3, with 8 nucleotides matching TRBD1. The V and J ends lost 5 bases and 4 bases, in that order; junction bases with no gene match: 4. This CDR3 is built from 14 residues. CDR1 and CDR2 (germline): ENHRY, SYGVKD.

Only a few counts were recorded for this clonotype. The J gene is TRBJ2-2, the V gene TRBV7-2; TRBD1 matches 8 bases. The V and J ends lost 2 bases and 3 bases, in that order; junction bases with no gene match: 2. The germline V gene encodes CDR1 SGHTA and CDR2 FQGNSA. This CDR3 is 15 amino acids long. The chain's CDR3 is CASSLQGAHTGELFF. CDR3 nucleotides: TGTGCCAGCAGCTTACAGGGGGCGCACACCGGGGAGCTGTTTTTT.

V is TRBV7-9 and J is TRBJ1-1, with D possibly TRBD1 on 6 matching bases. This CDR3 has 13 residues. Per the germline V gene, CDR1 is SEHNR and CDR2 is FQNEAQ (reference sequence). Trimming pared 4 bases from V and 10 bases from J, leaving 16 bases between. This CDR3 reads CASSYSGDSPAFF. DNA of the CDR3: TGTGCCAGCAGCTACTCAGGGGATTCCCCAGCTTTCTTT.

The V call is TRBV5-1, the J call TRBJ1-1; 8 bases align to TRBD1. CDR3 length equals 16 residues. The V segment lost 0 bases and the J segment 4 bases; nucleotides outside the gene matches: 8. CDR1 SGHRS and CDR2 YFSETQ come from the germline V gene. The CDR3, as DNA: TGCGCCAGCAGCTTGGTCCAGGGGGCTGAAGGCACTGAAGCTTTCTTT. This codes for CASSLVQGAEGTEAFF.

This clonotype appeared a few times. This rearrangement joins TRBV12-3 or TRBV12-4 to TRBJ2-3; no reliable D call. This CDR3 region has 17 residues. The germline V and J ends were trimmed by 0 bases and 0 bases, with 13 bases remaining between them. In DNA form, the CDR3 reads TGTGCCAGCAGTTTAGCCATTGACCCGTTGAGCACAGATACGCAGTATTTT. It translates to CASSLAIDPLSTDTQYF.

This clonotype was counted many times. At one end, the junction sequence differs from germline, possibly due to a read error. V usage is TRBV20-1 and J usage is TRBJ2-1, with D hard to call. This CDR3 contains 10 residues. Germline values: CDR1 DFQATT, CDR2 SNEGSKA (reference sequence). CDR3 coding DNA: TGCAGTGCTCGAGACAATGAGCAGTTCTTC. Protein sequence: CSARDNEQFF.

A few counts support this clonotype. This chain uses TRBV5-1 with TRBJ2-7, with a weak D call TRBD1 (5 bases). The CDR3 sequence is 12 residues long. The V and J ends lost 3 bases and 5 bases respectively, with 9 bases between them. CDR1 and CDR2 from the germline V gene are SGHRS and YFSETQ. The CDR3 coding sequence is TGCGCCAGCAGCTCCAGGGTCCACGAGCAGTACGTC. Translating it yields CASSSRVHEQYV.

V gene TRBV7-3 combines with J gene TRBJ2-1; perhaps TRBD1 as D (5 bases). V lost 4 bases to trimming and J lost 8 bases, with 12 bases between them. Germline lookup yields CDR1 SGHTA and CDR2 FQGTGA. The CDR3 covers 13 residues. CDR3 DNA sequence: TGTGCCAGCAGCTCCGGGTTGGGGCATGAGCAGTTCTTC. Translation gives CASSSGLGHEQFF.